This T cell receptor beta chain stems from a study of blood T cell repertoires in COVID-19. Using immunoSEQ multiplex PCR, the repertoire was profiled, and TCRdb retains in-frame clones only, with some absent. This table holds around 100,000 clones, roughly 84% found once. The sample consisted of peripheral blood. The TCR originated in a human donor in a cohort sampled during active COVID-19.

The chain's CDR3 is CASRETGGTGELFF. In nucleotides, the CDR3 is TGTGCCAGCAGAGAGACAGGGGGCACCGGGGAGCTGTTTTTT. The V and J genes are TRBV2 and TRBJ2-2; 9 bases map to TRBD1. Germline CDR1 is SNHLY and CDR2 is FYNNEI. V shed 6 bases, J shed 4 bases, and the junction held 3 bases outside the gene matches. The CDR3 has 14 amino acids.